This T cell receptor beta chain emerged from a study of CD8 T cells in Susac syndrome. CDR1 is LGHDT, CDR2 YNNKEL, per germline (reference sequence). The CDR3 spans 15 residues. The ends lost 3 bases at V and 5 bases at J; junction bases unmatched: 9. It was with random hexamers that about 0.45 to 1 ug RNA was reverse transcribed. MiXCR, run by TCRdb on the immunoSEQ multiplex PCR reads, gives a single entry per CDR3 protein. The data contain under 150,000 distinct CDR3 sequences, over 80% of them singletons. Through negative isolation, CD4+ and CD8+ T cells were obtained, while TEMRA cells were enriched using FACS.

The sequence came from a human donor with multiple sclerosis. Sequenced sample: CD8+ T cells from PBMCs. The chain couples TRBV3-1 to TRBJ1-1, with 7 bases aligning to TRBD1. The CDR3 DNA sequence: TGTGCCAGCAGCCACGGCAGGGGGTATGAAACTGAAGCTTTCTTT. Translating it yields CASSHGRGYETEAFF.